What follows describes a single T cell receptor beta chain. What this receptor recognizes is not known. Mismatch with germline at one junction end may stem from a read error. The roughly 37 donors, aged about 6 to 95 years, were systemically healthy Caucasian individuals from Russia. Each donor gave 8.5 to 10 milliliters of peripheral blood, collected into EDTA-treated Vacutainer tubes. Ficoll-Paque density-gradient centrifugation was used to isolate PBMCs, with at least 7 million obtained per sample. Trizol reagent was used to extract total RNA from the PBMCs, yielding at least 5 micrograms per sample. Naive CD45RAhigh/CD27high T cell percentages were measured by flow cytometry on a PBMC aliquot from every donor. The data were obtained in a study of blood T cells in healthy people across ages (dated by TCRdb to about 2015). Turning to the overall study: In model experiments, template switching captured about one uniquely barcoded TCR beta cDNA molecule for every two T cells. The study analyzed two additional independent replicas of 1 million unique cDNA reads from the same blood draw for two donors, one aged 18 to 29 and one aged 80 or older. To avoid experimental bias, donors of different ages were distributed randomly across sequencing lanes. Four age groups were formed from the donors: young (average approximately 15 years), middle-aged (approximately 42), aged (about 62) and long-lived (roughly 81). To track age-related changes in TCR beta repertoire diversity, the study relied on deep sequencing normalized with unique cDNA molecular identifiers.

Counted from cysteine to phenylalanine, this CDR3 has 14 amino acids. The sequence is cut down to CDR3 DNA, 42 bases in frame from base 1. Receptors were amplified or captured by 5' RACE. These reads were obtained on an Illumina HiSeq 2500. A second PCR of about 7 to 12 cycles was run with a J-beta primer mix and a sample-barcoded 5' primer. Each TCR beta cDNA molecule received a unique molecular identifier from a template-switch 5' adaptor carrying 12 random nucleotides. Each sample yielded at least 2.5 million CDR3-containing paired-end reads. The Mint cDNA synthesis kit, primed by a TRBC-specific oligonucleotide, was used to synthesize first-strand cDNA from all RNA. Following uracil-DNA glycosylase treatment, all cDNA underwent a first 18-cycle PCR with the universal primers M1SS and BC2_uni_R. In the authors' own workflow: For normalization, 1 million high-quality reads, each with a distinct molecular identifier, were randomly selected from each sample. Instead of being binned into consensus sequences, reads that shared molecular identifiers were thrown out. MiTCR, run with a Q25 quality threshold and the strictest error-elimination algorithm, handled CDR3 identification, clonotype clustering and error correction. A nonparametric unseen species model with Euler transformation was used to estimate lower-bound total TCR beta diversity. TCRdb handled the public reads itself, with Q25 trimming in fastp and clone calling in MiXCR, and kept productive beta chains. Each record represents a unique CDR3 protein, reported with the most common genes and DNA among its rows. TCRdb's processing, not the authors' own work, is the source of the V and J calls. The sample table shows some 790,000 distinct CDR3 sequences, and about 28% are seen once. 15% to 20% of the sample is in the top ten clones.

Broad study findings and their caveats: Conclusive comparison of naive and antigen-experienced compartments was prevented by the profiling of bulk unsorted PBMCs. The percentage of naive T cells measured by flow cytometry correlated strongly with observed TCR beta diversity. Estimates of total diversity based on one million sequenced T cells were considered lower bounds and underestimates. As age increased, observed TCR beta diversity per million T cells dropped in a roughly linear way, and a significant reduction was already evident by age 40. The CMV infection status of donors was not known, potentially confounding age-related changes in expanded clonotypes. Compared with the aged group, the long-lived group had more naive CD4+ T cells, fewer expanded clones and increased TCR diversity, a pattern suggesting age selection.

This receptor was identified in a woman of 80 years or more in good health. The sequenced sample consisted of blood. This receptor chain uses TRBV12-3 or TRBV12-4 and TRBJ2-3; a tentative D call is TRBD1 (6 bases match). The nucleotide sequence reads as follows: TGTGCCAGCAGTTCCGGACAGATTTCAGATGCGCAGTATTTT. It codes for CASSSGQISDAQYF.